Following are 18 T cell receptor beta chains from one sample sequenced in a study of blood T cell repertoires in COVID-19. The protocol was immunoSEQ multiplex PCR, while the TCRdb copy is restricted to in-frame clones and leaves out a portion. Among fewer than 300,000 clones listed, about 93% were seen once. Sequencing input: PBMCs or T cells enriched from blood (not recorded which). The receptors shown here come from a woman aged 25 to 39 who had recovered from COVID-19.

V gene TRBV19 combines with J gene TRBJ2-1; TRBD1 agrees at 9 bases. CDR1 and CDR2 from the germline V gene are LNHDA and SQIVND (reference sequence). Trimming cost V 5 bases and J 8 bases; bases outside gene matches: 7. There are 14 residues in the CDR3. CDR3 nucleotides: TGTGCCAGTAGTCAAAGGACAGGGGTCCATGAGCAGTTCTTC. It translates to CASSQRTGVHEQFF.

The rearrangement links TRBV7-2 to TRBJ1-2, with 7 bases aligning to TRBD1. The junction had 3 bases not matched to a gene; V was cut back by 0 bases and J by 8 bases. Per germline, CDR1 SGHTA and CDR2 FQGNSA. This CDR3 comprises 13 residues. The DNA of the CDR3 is TGTGCCAGCAGCTTAGCAAGGGACAGCGGCTACACCTTC. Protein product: CASSLARDSGYTF.

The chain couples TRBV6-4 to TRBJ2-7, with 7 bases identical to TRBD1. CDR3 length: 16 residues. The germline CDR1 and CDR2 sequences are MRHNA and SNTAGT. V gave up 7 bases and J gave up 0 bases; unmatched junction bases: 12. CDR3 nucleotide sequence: TGTGCCAGCAACCCAACCGGGACAGCCGACTCCTACGAGCAGTACTTC. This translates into CASNPTGTADSYEQYF.

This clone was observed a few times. This chain's CDR3 is CASSVTVLNTGELFF. In DNA, the CDR3 is TGTGCCAGCAGCGTAACAGTGTTGAACACCGGGGAGCTGTTTTTT. The rearrangement uses TRBV7-9 and TRBJ2-2; no clear D. The CDR3 has 15 amino acids. The germline V gene encodes CDR1 SEHNR and CDR2 FQNEAQ (reference sequence). With 5 bases removed from V and 1 base from J, the gap between germline ends came to 11 bases.

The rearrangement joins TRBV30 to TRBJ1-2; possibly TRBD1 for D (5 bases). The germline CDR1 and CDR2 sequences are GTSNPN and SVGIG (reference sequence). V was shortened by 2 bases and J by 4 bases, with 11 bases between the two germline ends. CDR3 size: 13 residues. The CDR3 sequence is CAWSTGEGYGYTF. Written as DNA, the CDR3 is TGTGCCTGGAGTACGGGGGAGGGCTATGGCTACACCTTC. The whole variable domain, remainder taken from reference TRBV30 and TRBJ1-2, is SQTIHQWPATLVQPVGSPLSLECTVEGTSNPNLYWYRQAAGRGLQLLFYSVGIGQISSEVPQNLSASRPQDRQFILSSKKLLLSDSGFYLCAWSTGEGYGYTFGSGTRLTVV.

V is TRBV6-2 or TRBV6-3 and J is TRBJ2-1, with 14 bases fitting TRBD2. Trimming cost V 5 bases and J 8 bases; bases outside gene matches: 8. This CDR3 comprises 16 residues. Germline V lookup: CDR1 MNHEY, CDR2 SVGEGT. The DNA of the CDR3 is TGTGCCAGCAGTCCGGGACTAGCGGGGGCGGTTGATGAGCAGTTCTTC. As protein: CASSPGLAGAVDEQFF.

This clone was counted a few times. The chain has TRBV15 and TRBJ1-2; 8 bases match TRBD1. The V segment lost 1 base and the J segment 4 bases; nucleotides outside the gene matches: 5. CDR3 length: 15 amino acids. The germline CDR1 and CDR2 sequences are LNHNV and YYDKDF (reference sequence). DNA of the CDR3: TGTGCCACCAGCAGAGGACAGGGGAATAGCTATGGCTACACCTTC. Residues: CATSRGQGNSYGYTF.

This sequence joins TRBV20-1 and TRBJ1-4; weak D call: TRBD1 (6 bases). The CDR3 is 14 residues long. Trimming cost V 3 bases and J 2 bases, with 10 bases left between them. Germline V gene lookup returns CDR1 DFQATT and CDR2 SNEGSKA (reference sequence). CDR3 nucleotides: TGCAGTGCTAGTAAAGGGGGTACTAATGAAAAACTGTTTTTT. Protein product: CSASKGGTNEKLFF.

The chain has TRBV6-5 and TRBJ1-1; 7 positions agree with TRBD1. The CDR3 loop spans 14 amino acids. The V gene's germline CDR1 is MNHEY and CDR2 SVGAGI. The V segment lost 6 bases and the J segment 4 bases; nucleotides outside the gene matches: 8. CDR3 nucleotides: TGTGCCAGCAGCATGACACAGGGGAGCACTGAAGCTTTCTTT. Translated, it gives CASSMTQGSTEAFF.

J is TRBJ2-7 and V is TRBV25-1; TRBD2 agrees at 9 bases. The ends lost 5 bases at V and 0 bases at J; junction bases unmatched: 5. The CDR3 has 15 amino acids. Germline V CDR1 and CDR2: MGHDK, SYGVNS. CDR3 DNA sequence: TGTGCCAGCAGTACAAGCGGGAGGAGCTCCTACGAGCAGTACTTC. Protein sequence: CASSTSGRSSYEQYF.

CDR3 sequence reads: CSVGGQGRGSYNEQFF. Written as DNA, the CDR3 is TGCAGCGTTGGCGGACAGGGGAGGGGATCCTACAATGAGCAGTTCTTC. V usage is TRBV29-1 and J usage is TRBJ2-1; 9 bases are a match to TRBD1. Looked up from germline, CDR1 is SQVTM and CDR2 is ANQGSEA. The V segment lost 4 bases and the J segment 1 base; nucleotides outside the gene matches: 8. The CDR3 length is 16 residues.

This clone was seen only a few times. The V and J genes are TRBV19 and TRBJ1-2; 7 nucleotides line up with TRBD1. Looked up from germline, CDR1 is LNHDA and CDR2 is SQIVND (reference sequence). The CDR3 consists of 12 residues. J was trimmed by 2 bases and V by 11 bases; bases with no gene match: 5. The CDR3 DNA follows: TGTGCCGTTGAGGGGGCGAACTATGGCTACACCTTC. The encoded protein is CAVEGANYGYTF. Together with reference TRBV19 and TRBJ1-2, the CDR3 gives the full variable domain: DGGITQSPKYLFRKEGQNVTLSCEQNLNHDAMYWYRQDPGQGLRLIYYSQIVNDFQKGDIAEGYSVSREKKESFPLTVTSAQKNPTAFYLCAVEGANYGYTFGSGTRLTVV.

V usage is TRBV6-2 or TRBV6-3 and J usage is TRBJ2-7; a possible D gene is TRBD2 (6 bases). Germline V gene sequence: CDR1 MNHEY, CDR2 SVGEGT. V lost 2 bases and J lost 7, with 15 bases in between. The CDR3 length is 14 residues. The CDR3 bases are TGTGCCAGCAGTTACGGGGAGGTTTTGGGAGAGCAGTACTTC. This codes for CASSYGEVLGEQYF.

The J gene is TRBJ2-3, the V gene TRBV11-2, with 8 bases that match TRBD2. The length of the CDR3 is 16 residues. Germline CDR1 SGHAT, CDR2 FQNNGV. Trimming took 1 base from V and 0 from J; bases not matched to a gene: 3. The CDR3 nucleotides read TGTGCCAGCAGCTTAGTGGCTAGCGGGAGCACAGATACGCAGTATTTT. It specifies CASSLVASGSTDTQYF.

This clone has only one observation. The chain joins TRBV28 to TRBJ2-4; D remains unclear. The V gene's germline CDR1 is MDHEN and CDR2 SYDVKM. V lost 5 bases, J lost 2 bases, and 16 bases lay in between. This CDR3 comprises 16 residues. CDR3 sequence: CASSRAPFITKNIQYF. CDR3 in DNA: TGTGCCAGCAGTAGAGCCCCCTTTATAACCAAAAACATTCAGTACTTC. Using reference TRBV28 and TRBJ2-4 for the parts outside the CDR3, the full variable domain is DVKVTQSSRYLVKRTGEKVFLECVQDMDHENMFWYRQDPGLGLRLIYFSYDVKMKEKGDIPEGYSVSREKKERFSLILESASTNQTSMYLCASSRAPFITKNIQYFGAGTRLSVL.

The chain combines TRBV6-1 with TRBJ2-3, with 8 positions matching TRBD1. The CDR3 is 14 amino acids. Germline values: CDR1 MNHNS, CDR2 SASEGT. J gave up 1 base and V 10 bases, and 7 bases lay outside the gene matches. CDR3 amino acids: CATRPGQGTDTQYF. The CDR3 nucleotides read TGTGCCACGAGGCCGGGACAGGGCACAGATACGCAGTATTTT.

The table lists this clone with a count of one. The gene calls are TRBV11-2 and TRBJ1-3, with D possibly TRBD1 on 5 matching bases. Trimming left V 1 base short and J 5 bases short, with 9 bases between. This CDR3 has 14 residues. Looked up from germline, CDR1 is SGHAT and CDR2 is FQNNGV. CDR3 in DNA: TGTGCCAGCAGCTTAGTCGGGACTCGAAACACCATATATTTT. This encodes CASSLVGTRNTIYF.

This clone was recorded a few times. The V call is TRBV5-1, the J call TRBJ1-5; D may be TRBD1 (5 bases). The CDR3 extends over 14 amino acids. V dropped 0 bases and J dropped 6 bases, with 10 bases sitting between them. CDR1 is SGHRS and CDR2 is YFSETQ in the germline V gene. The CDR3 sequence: CASSLGSGGQPQHF. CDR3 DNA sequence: TGCGCCAGCAGCTTGGGGTCGGGGGGTCAGCCCCAGCATTTT.